The next 14 T cell receptor beta chains were all read from a single sample in a study of T cell changes during pregnancy in multiple sclerosis (dated 2019 in TCRdb). The library relied on the immunoSEQ multiplex PCR assay. Imported from immuneACCESS, the table was reduced by TCRdb to in-frame sequences with V and J called. These copies leave out some clones; in studies compared against another copy, an unresolved V gene accounts for under half, and the cause of the remainder is not known. The sample table shows approximately 85,000 clones, and approximately 93% are seen once. Together, the top ten hold approximately 2.5% of the sample. Here the sequenced sample was peripheral blood, taken in the first trimester of pregnancy. Every receptor here comes from a female donor with multiple sclerosis, enrolled in a pregnancy study.

The V call is TRBV28, the J call TRBJ1-1; D is unclear. Trimming cost V 6 bases and J 0 bases, with 20 bases left between them. Germline V lookup: CDR1 MDHEN, CDR2 SYDVKM. The CDR3 spans 17 residues. The CDR3 nucleotides are TGTGCCAGCAGCCGAGTTAACAGCGGGATAATGAACACTGAAGCTTTCTTT. It is translated as CASSRVNSGIMNTEAFF. Looking up the rest from reference TRBV28 and TRBJ1-1 gives the full variable domain: DVKVTQSSRYLVKRTGEKVFLECVQDMDHENMFWYRQDPGLGLRLIYFSYDVKMKEKGDIPEGYSVSREKKERFSLILESASTNQTSMYLCASSRVNSGIMNTEAFFGQGTRLTVV.

Worth noting for this clone: The DNA is left out, because the CDR3 cannot be placed on it with certainty; the CDR3 is given as TCRdb lists it. This sample also contains other DNA sequences that code for the same CDR3. This chain links TRBV30 with TRBJ1-1; TRBD1, the table's D call, was not compared with the DNA. Looked up from germline, CDR1 is GTSNPN and CDR2 is SVGIG (reference sequence). The length of the CDR3 is 13 amino acids, counting both ends. The CDR3 is CAWRFAGGAKGFF.

This clone was counted a single time. This chain joins TRBV19 and TRBJ1-4; 8 positions match TRBD1. The germline V gene encodes CDR1 LNHDA and CDR2 SQIVND (reference sequence). Trimming removed 8 bases from V and 0 bases from J; junction bases left unmatched: 8. The CDR3 runs 16 residues. The CDR3 is CASSGQGFATNEKLFF. CDR3 nucleotides: TGTGCCAGTTCAGGACAGGGTTTTGCAACTAATGAAAAACTGTTTTTT.

This chain joins TRBV10-3 and TRBJ1-2; TRBD1 agrees at 7 bases. The CDR3 is 14 amino acids. Germline V gene data show CDR1 as ENHRY and CDR2 as SYGVKD. Losses at the gene ends were 0 bases for V and 6 bases for J; bases not matched to a gene: 4. The CDR3 nucleotides read TGTGCCATCAGTGAGTCCCCCGACAGGGATGGCTACACCTTC. Translating gives CAISESPDRDGYTF.

The rearrangement uses TRBV29-1 and TRBJ2-7; 8 bases are shared with TRBD1. V shed 5 bases and J 7 bases; nucleotides not matched to a gene: 10. This CDR3 has 13 amino acids. CDR1 is SQVTM and CDR2 is ANQGSEA in the germline V gene. In DNA form, the CDR3 reads TGCAGCGTTATAGGACAGGGTCTACAGGAGCAGTACTTC. It encodes CSVIGQGLQEQYF.

The chain's CDR3 is CAWRVTSGSTDTQYF. The CDR3 DNA reads TGTGCCTGGAGAGTGACTAGCGGGAGCACAGATACGCAGTATTTT. The V and J genes are TRBV30 and TRBJ2-3; TRBD2 agrees at 10 bases. Per germline, CDR1 GTSNPN and CDR2 SVGIG (reference sequence). The CDR3 has 15 amino acids. The trim removed 3 bases at V and 0 bases at J, leaving 3 bases unmatched.

This clone was picked up a small number of times. The chain has TRBV28 and TRBJ1-1; no clear D. Looked up from germline, CDR1 is MDHEN and CDR2 is SYDVKM. This CDR3 region has 11 residues. V was trimmed by 6 bases and J by 3 bases, leaving 5 bases between them. CDR3 bases: TGTGCCAGCAGCCAATACACTGAAGCTTTCTTT. Its protein product is CASSQYTEAFF.

The chain uses TRBV10-3 and TRBJ1-2, with a possible D match to TRBD1 (5 bases). The CDR3 has 14 residues. The V gene's germline CDR1 is ENHRY and CDR2 SYGVKD. With 8 bases removed from V and 8 bases from J, the gap between germline ends came to 21 bases. CDR3 in amino acids: CAISEGAISTGYTF. As DNA, the CDR3 is TGTGCCATCTCCGAAGGGGCAATATCTACAGGCTACACCTTC.

The count of this clone is one. The genes are TRBV11-2 and TRBJ2-1, with unresolved D. CDR3 length: 17 amino acids. Germline CDR1 and CDR2: SGHAT and FQNNGV. Trimming removed 1 base at V and 3 bases at J, with 16 bases between. The CDR3 DNA follows: TGTGCCAGCAGCTTAGCCCTCAAACCCACACACTACAATGAGCAGTTCTTC. Translated, it gives CASSLALKPTHYNEQFF. Filled out from reference TRBV11-2 and TRBJ2-1, the complete variable domain reads EAGVAQSPRYKIIEKRQSVAFWCNPISGHATLYWYQQILGQGPKLLIQFQNNGVVDDSQLPKDRFSAERLKGVDSTLKIQPAKLEDSAVYLCASSLALKPTHYNEQFFGPGTRLTVL.

The gene calls are TRBV29-1 and TRBJ2-7; 9 nucleotides agree with TRBD1. After removal of 8 bases from V and 5 bases from J, the junction contained 7 bases not matched to a gene. CDR3 size: 12 residues. Germline CDR1 is SQVTM and CDR2 is ANQGSEA. The CDR3 loop is CSPLWTGDEQYF. CDR3 DNA: TGCAGCCCACTGTGGACAGGGGACGAGCAGTACTTC.

This clone was seen a single time. The rearrangement links TRBV7-9 to TRBJ1-2, with D possibly matching TRBD1 (5 bases). V was pared by 1 base and J by 1 base, with 13 bases between. This CDR3 is 16 amino acids long. Germline CDR1 is SEHNR and CDR2 is FQNEAQ (reference sequence). This CDR3 reads CASSLVPPGVNYGYTF. For the CDR3, the DNA is TGTGCCAGCAGCTTAGTACCGCCGGGGGTTAACTATGGCTACACCTTC.

J is TRBJ2-5 and V is TRBV7-2; D not resolved. This CDR3 region has 14 residues. Germline V gene data show CDR1 as SGHTA and CDR2 as FQGNSA. Deletions cut 5 bases from V and 2 bases from J, with 12 bases between. CDR3 in amino acids: CASSTLVTQETQYF. The CDR3, as DNA: TGTGCCAGCAGCACCTTAGTGACTCAAGAGACCCAGTACTTC.

The genes are TRBV7-2 and TRBJ2-7; TRBD2 agrees at 7 bases. The V gene's germline CDR1 is SGHTA and CDR2 FQGNSA. Trimming removed 5 bases from V and 3 bases from J; junction bases left unmatched: 7. The CDR3 spans 14 residues. The CDR3 bases are TGTGCCAGCAGCGTGGCGGGGGACTACTACGAGCAGTACTTC. Its protein is CASSVAGDYYEQYF.

The V and J genes are TRBV28 and TRBJ2-3; 9 nucleotides agree with TRBD1. From germline, CDR1 is MDHEN and CDR2 SYDVKM. The CDR3 sequence is 15 residues long. Trimming at V came to 5 bases and at J to 1 base, leaving 4 bases not matched to a gene. The CDR3 DNA follows: TGTGCCAGCAGTCGGGACAGGGCCGGCACAGATACGCAGTATTTT. Amino acid sequence: CASSRDRAGTDTQYF.